These T cell receptor beta chains were read from a single sample in a study of T-cell memory formation after mild COVID-19. In TCRdb, the 5' RACE reads were re-called with MiXCR into one record per CDR3 protein. Of 400,000 to 500,000 distinct CDR3 sequences detected, approximately 20% appear once; the ten largest clones hold roughly 8.4%. Sequencing used PBMCs or a T cell subset sorted from them (not recorded which). The receptor source for this set is an adult woman who had mild COVID-19 (a few samples of this study predate the infection). Cell type and time point are not known. CDR3s include the opening cysteine and the closing phenylalanine or tryptophan. The D gene is left open where the match is weak. For some rows the clone size is stated as once, few or many, or as a class when expanded; others skip it.

d_call,j_call,v_call,clone_size,cdr3_aa,cdr3_nt
.,TRBJ2-7,TRBV7-2,.,CASSRAGTLHEQYF,TGTGCCAGCAGCCGTGCAGGAACCCTCCACGAGCAGTACTTC
TRBD2,TRBJ2-3,TRBV27,.,CASSPRTSGTTDTQYF,TGTGCCAGCAGTCCGCGGACTAGCGGGACCACAGATACGCAGTATTTT
.,TRBJ2-2,TRBV7-2,many,CASAVGSARTGELFF,TGTGCCAGCGCTGTAGGGAGCGCACGCACCGGGGAGCTGTTTTTT
TRBD1,TRBJ2-7,TRBV5-4,few,CASSLVQGGPYEQYF,TGTGCCAGCAGCTTGGTACAGGGGGGCCCCTACGAGCAGTACTTC
TRBD2,TRBJ2-1,TRBV20-1,few,CSATTSGVYNEQFF,TGCAGTGCCACTACTAGCGGGGTCTACAATGAGCAGTTCTTC
.,TRBJ1-6,TRBV19,.,CASSNRGRLNSPLHF,TGTGCCAGTAGTAACCGGGGCAGGCTGAATTCACCCCTCCACTTT
.,TRBJ2-1,TRBV29-1,.,CSVEGIYNEQFF,TGCAGCGTGGAGGGAATATACAATGAGCAGTTCTTC
.,TRBJ1-1,TRBV29-1,few,CSVAPQGEAFF,TGCAGCGTTGCACCGCAGGGTGAAGCTTTCTTT
TRBD1,TRBJ2-1,TRBV5-1,few,CASSSLTGENILEQFF,TGCGCCAGCAGCTCCCTGACAGGGGAAAACATCCTAGAACAGTTCTTC
TRBD1,TRBJ2-5,TRBV7-8,.,CASSPDRAGGRGETQYF,TGTGCCAGCAGCCCGGACAGGGCAGGGGGAAGGGGAGAGACCCAGTACTTC
TRBD1,TRBJ2-1,TRBV6-6,.,CASSYDRRTGVYNEQFF,TGTGCCAGCAGTTACGATAGGCGGACAGGGGTATACAATGAGCAGTTCTTC
.,TRBJ2-1,TRBV7-2,many,CASSSGLGIGPRYNEQFF,TGTGCCAGCAGCTCTGGCTTGGGGATCGGGCCTAGGTACAATGAGCAGTTCTTC
.,TRBJ2-7,TRBV6-2/TRBV6-3,few,CASSSQGRYEQYF,TGTGCCAGCAGCTCCCAAGGGAGATACGAGCAGTACTTC
.,TRBJ1-1,TRBV10-3,few,CAISKYEPGHRNTEAFF,TGTGCCATCAGTAAGTATGAGCCGGGACATAGGAACACTGAAGCTTTCTTT
.,TRBJ2-7,TRBV7-2,.,CASSPFRAPGEQYF,TGTGCCAGCAGCCCATTTCGCGCGCCCGGCGAGCAGTACTTC
TRBD1,TRBJ2-7,TRBV6-2/TRBV6-3,few,CASSYSIGQGMHEQYF,TGTGCCAGCAGTTACTCGATAGGACAGGGGATGCACGAGCAGTACTTC
.,TRBJ2-2,TRBV5-1,few,CASSLLQGRTGELFF,TGCGCCAGCAGCCTTCTCCAGGGGCGCACCGGGGAGCTGTTTTTT
TRBD2,TRBJ2-7,TRBV20-1,few,CSATGTRTYEQYF,TGCAGTGCTACCGGGACTAGGACCTACGAGCAGTACTTC
TRBD1,TRBJ2-2,TRBV27,.,CASSLGQALSAGELFF,TGTGCCAGCAGTCTTGGACAGGCGCTATCCGCCGGGGAGCTGTTTTTT
.,TRBJ2-7,TRBV6-2/TRBV6-3,few,CASSPGHPTYEQYF,TGTGCCAGCAGTCCGGGACACCCCACCTACGAGCAGTACTTC
TRBD1,TRBJ1-1,TRBV4-1,few,CASSQMGQGPMSTEAFF,TGCGCCAGCAGCCAGATGGGACAGGGTCCCATGAGCACTGAAGCTTTCTTT
TRBD1,TRBJ2-7,TRBV20-1,.,CSARGEDRGLYEQYF,TGCAGTGCTAGAGGGGAGGACAGGGGGCTATACGAGCAGTACTTC
TRBD1,TRBJ1-1,TRBV6-5,.,CASSYSGGLHTEAFF,TGTGCCAGCAGTTACTCAGGGGGCCTGCACACTGAAGCTTTCTTT
.,TRBJ1-6,TRBV4-1,.,CASSRVPGPPLHF,TGCGCCAGCAGCCGAGTACCGGGTCCTCCTCTCCACTTT
.,TRBJ2-7,TRBV27,.,CASSSGDTRRWQYF,TGTGCCAGCAGTTCAGGGGACACGAGGCGGTGGCAGTACTTC
.,TRBJ1-1,TRBV3-1,.,CASSQLRWGTNTEAFF,TGTGCCAGCAGCCAGCTCCGGTGGGGGACGAACACTGAAGCTTTCTTT
TRBD2,TRBJ2-1,TRBV6-6,.,CASSYLASGTPPQFF,TGTGCCAGCAGTTATCTGGCTAGCGGTACCCCCCCACAGTTCTTC
TRBD1,TRBJ2-4,TRBV4-1,few,CASRPTGGNIQYF,TGCGCCAGCAGGCCGACAGGGGGGAACATTCAGTACTTC
.,TRBJ2-2,TRBV12-5,.,CASGKAGELFF,TGTGCTAGTGGAAAAGCAGGGGAGCTGTTTTTT
.,TRBJ2-3,TRBV7-9,.,CASSLETRTDTQYF,TGTGCCAGCAGCTTAGAGACTAGAACAGATACGCAGTATTTT
TRBD1,TRBJ2-5,TRBV10-3,.,CAIIHRDRGLETQYF,TGTGCCATCATCCACCGGGACAGGGGCCTGGAGACCCAGTACTTC
TRBD1,TRBJ1-5,TRBV12-3/TRBV12-4,few,CASSSGGHQPQHF,TGTGCCAGCAGTTCAGGGGGGCATCAGCCCCAGCATTTT
.,TRBJ2-7,TRBV5-1,few,CASSLVETMNYEQYF,TGCGCCAGCAGCTTGGTGGAGACAATGAACTACGAGCAGTACTTC
TRBD1,TRBJ2-2,TRBV10-3,few,CAIGTANTGELFF,TGTGCCATCGGGACAGCTAACACCGGGGAGCTGTTTTTT
.,TRBJ1-2,TRBV12-3/TRBV12-4,many,CASSLDGNYGYTF,TGTGCCAGCAGCTTGGACGGCAACTATGGCTACACCTTC
TRBD2,TRBJ2-5,TRBV7-6,.,CASSYGLAGVLQETQYF,TGTGCCAGCAGCTACGGACTAGCGGGAGTTCTCCAAGAGACCCAGTACTTC
.,TRBJ2-1,TRBV7-2,.,CASSLGSEPYNEQFF,TGTGCCAGCAGCTTAGGCAGCGAGCCCTACAATGAGCAGTTCTTC
.,TRBJ2-2,TRBV7-6,few,CASSLGSAENTGELFF,TGTGCCAGCAGCTTAGGTTCGGCGGAGAACACCGGGGAGCTGTTTTTT
TRBD2,TRBJ2-3,TRBV7-3,many,CASSTEGARGAIDTQYF,TGTGCCAGCAGCACCGAGGGCGCGCGGGGGGCTATAGATACGCAGTATTTT
TRBD1,TRBJ1-1,TRBV5-1,few,CASSKWDRSIMNTEAFF,TGCGCCAGCAGCAAATGGGACAGGAGCATCATGAACACTGAAGCTTTCTTT
.,TRBJ2-3,TRBV12-3/TRBV12-4,.,CASSPQRTRYTQYF,TGTGCCAGCAGCCCCCAGCGGACTCGCTATACGCAGTATTTT
.,TRBJ2-2,TRBV6-4,.,CASSRDTDTGELFF,TGTGCCAGCAGCCGGGACACAGACACCGGGGAGCTGTTTTTT
.,TRBJ2-1,TRBV6-5,.,CASSSLPGSYNEQFF,TGTGCCAGCAGTTCCTTACCGGGGTCCTACAATGAGCAGTTCTTC
TRBD2,TRBJ2-7,TRBV18,few,CASSPSSGGLSYEQYF,TGTGCCAGCTCACCTTCTAGCGGGGGCCTATCCTACGAGCAGTACTTC
.,TRBJ2-7,TRBV15,.,CATSRYRAPSSYEQYF,TGTGCCACCAGCAGGTACCGGGCCCCCTCCTCCTACGAGCAGTACTTC
TRBD1,TRBJ2-1,TRBV2,few,CASRGDRAGYNEQFF,TGTGCCAGCAGGGGTGACAGGGCCGGCTACAATGAGCAGTTCTTC